This is a list of T cell receptor beta chains from one sample in a study of blood T cells in healthy people across ages. MiXCR was run by TCRdb on the 5' RACE reads, yielding one entry per CDR3 protein. This table has more than 800,000 distinct CDR3 sequences, 25% to 35% appearing once. Material: blood. These receptors were taken from a woman older than 75 in good health. The CDR3 runs from the conserved cysteine through the conserved F or W. The order of the fields is D gene, clone size, V gene, J gene, CDR3 protein. D genes are given only for firm matches. Size is omitted from some rows. Given values are once, few, many or a class for expanded clones.

TRBD1	.	TRBV27	.	CASRATGGVEQYF
.	.	TRBV6-2/TRBV6-3	TRBJ2-2	CASRSGLNTGELFF
.	many	TRBV3-1	TRBJ2-5	CASSQDRMPGETQYF
.	many	TRBV7-7	TRBJ2-5	CASSQLSNGRQETQYF
TRBD2	.	TRBV12-3/TRBV12-4	TRBJ2-2	CASSLSAGGNTGELFF
.	many	TRBV10-3	TRBJ1-1	CAISELTGNTEAFF
.	.	TRBV9	TRBJ2-1	CACSVVGEGGEQFF
.	.	TRBV29-1	TRBJ2-2	CSVGAPRGAITGELFF
.	many	TRBV20-1	TRBJ1-1	CSAREAGWNTEAFF
TRBD1	.	TRBV27	TRBJ1-6	CASSLSGQNSPLHF
.	many	TRBV27	TRBJ2-1	CASSLSLGSYNEQFF
TRBD2	.	TRBV12-3/TRBV12-4	TRBJ2-1	CASNRAGNNEQFF
TRBD2	many	TRBV29-1	TRBJ2-3	CSVEGERGYTDTQYF
TRBD1	many	TRBV2	TRBJ1-2	CASSGMTGGIGYTF
TRBD2	.	TRBV7-2	TRBJ2-4	CASSLEWDYFTKNIQYF
.	.	TRBV14	TRBJ2-2	CASSPFTGTARTGELFF
.	.	TRBV20-1	TRBJ1-1	CSAKTAGYMNTEAFF
.	many	TRBV12-3/TRBV12-4	TRBJ2-5	CASSDAGWETQYF
.	.	TRBV4-3	TRBJ2-2	CASSPRVGPGELFF
TRBD2	.	TRBV19	TRBJ2-3	CASTLQGAGGGVDTQYF
TRBD2	many	TRBV12-3/TRBV12-4	TRBJ2-1	CASSLASGGYSYNEQFF
TRBD2	.	TRBV24-1	TRBJ2-1	CATSDGASGKNEQFF
.	few	TRBV18	TRBJ2-7	CASSPAVGNEQYF
.	few	TRBV19	TRBJ1-6	CASGDGSSPLHF
TRBD1	.	TRBV6-5	TRBJ1-5	CASRRTGYDRPQHF
.	.	TRBV20-1	.	CSASILGHEQYF
.	many	TRBV7-2	TRBJ2-1	CASSPGPSNEQFF
.	few	TRBV6-2/TRBV6-3	TRBJ1-5	CASKRDNISNQPQHF
.	.	TRBV19	TRBJ2-7	CATQGTGSNHEQYF